This T cell receptor beta chain is drawn from a study of identical twins. TCRdb re-called the 5' RACE reads through MiXCR, storing one row per CDR3 protein. Of 1.5 million to 2 million distinct CDR3 sequences listed, less than 40% are singletons. CDR1 and CDR2 (germline): LGHNA, YNFKEQ. This CDR3 region has 17 residues. Trimming left V 0 bases short and J 3 bases short, with 15 bases between. Note on this clonotype: The antigen is undetermined.

Whole-study findings and limits: Conclusions relied on cross-sectional statistical analysis, not following the same donors.

The sequence was obtained from a newborn girl in good health. The sample taken for sequencing was cord blood. The gene calls are TRBV4-2 and TRBJ2-4; D perhaps matches TRBD1 (5 bases). CDR3 nucleotides: TGTGCCAGCAGCCAAGATGGGAATAGAAGGGGCAAAAACATTCAGTACTTC. Residues: CASSQDGNRRGKNIQYF.